A selection of T cell receptor beta chains follows, all from one sample in a study of T cell repertoires in cytomegalovirus infection. TCRdb ran MiXCR on the reads and lists one entry per CDR3 protein. The table has fewer than 250,000 distinct CDR3 sequences, approximately 13% seen once; the top ten hold under 2%. Source material: PBMCs. These receptors were collected from a human donor in good health (CMV status not recorded). Some clones in this sample may be carry-over from other donors' samples. Each CDR3 is given with its conserved first and last residue. Each record gives: clone size, CDR3 length, J gene, V gene, D gene, CDR3 protein, CDR3 DNA. A D gene is named only where the DNA matches it firmly. Only part of the rows carry a size: once, few, many, or a class if the clone is expanded.

clone_size: many; cdr3_length: 14; j_call: TRBJ2-3; v_call: TRBV7-9; d_call: TRBD2; cdr3_aa: CASSPSGGPDTQYF; cdr3_nt: TGTGCCAGCAGCCCGTCGGGGGGGCCAGATACGCAGTATTTT
clone_size: .; cdr3_length: 14; j_call: TRBJ2-2; v_call: TRBV7-9; d_call: .; cdr3_aa: CASSFRENTGELFF; cdr3_nt: TGTGCCAGCAGCTTCCGGGAGAACACCGGGGAGCTGTTTTTT
clone_size: many; cdr3_length: 15; j_call: TRBJ2-7; v_call: TRBV28; d_call: TRBD2; cdr3_aa: CASRNAAGAWDEQYF; cdr3_nt: TGTGCCAGCAGAAACGCAGCGGGGGCCTGGGACGAGCAGTACTTC
clone_size: many; cdr3_length: 12; j_call: TRBJ1-5; v_call: TRBV7-2; d_call: .; cdr3_aa: CASSLVLKPQHF; cdr3_nt: TGTGCCAGCAGCTTAGTGTTGAAGCCCCAGCATTTT
clone_size: few; cdr3_length: 14; j_call: TRBJ2-3; v_call: TRBV2; d_call: .; cdr3_aa: CASSGGLPRDTQYF; cdr3_nt: TGTGCCAGCAGTGGGGGCCTACCGAGAGATACGCAGTATTTT
clone_size: many; cdr3_length: 17; j_call: TRBJ2-5; v_call: TRBV7-2; d_call: TRBD2; cdr3_aa: CASSLGLAGARGETQYF; cdr3_nt: TGTGCCAGCAGCTTGGGACTAGCGGGAGCCCGGGGAGAGACCCAGTACTTC
clone_size: many; cdr3_length: 15; j_call: TRBJ2-5; v_call: TRBV7-6; d_call: TRBD2; cdr3_aa: CASSWPSGGKETQYF; cdr3_nt: TGTGCCAGCAGCTGGCCTAGCGGGGGGAAAGAGACCCAGTACTTC
clone_size: many; cdr3_length: 15; j_call: TRBJ2-3; v_call: TRBV28; d_call: TRBD2; cdr3_aa: CASSLSGEGTDTQYF; cdr3_nt: TGTGCCAGCAGCCTCAGCGGGGAAGGCACAGATACGCAGTATTTT
clone_size: many; cdr3_length: 15; j_call: TRBJ2-7; v_call: TRBV10-3; d_call: TRBD2; cdr3_aa: CAISERGTSSYEQYF; cdr3_nt: TGTGCCATCAGTGAGAGGGGGACTAGCTCCTACGAGCAGTACTTC
clone_size: .; cdr3_length: 12; j_call: TRBJ2-4; v_call: TRBV28; d_call: .; cdr3_aa: CASSSEGNIQYF; cdr3_nt: TGTGCCAGCAGCTCGGAGGGAAACATTCAGTACTTC
clone_size: few; cdr3_length: 13; j_call: TRBJ1-2; v_call: TRBV6-2/TRBV6-3; d_call: .; cdr3_aa: CASRGVHNYGYTF; cdr3_nt: TGTGCCAGCAGAGGGGTCCATAACTATGGCTACACCTTC
clone_size: many; cdr3_length: 14; j_call: TRBJ2-7; v_call: TRBV7-9; d_call: TRBD1; cdr3_aa: CASSFGTAHYEQYF; cdr3_nt: TGTGCCAGCAGCTTCGGGACAGCACATTACGAGCAGTACTTC
clone_size: many; cdr3_length: 16; j_call: TRBJ2-7; v_call: TRBV7-2; d_call: TRBD2; cdr3_aa: CASSLVGGGLPYEQYF; cdr3_nt: TGTGCCAGCAGCTTAGTAGGCGGGGGGCTCCCCTACGAGCAGTACTTC
clone_size: few; cdr3_length: 13; j_call: TRBJ2-1; v_call: TRBV30; d_call: TRBD2; cdr3_aa: CAWSVTSGSKEFF; cdr3_nt: TGTGCCTGGAGTGTAACTAGCGGGAGCAAAGAGTTCTTC
clone_size: many; cdr3_length: 15; j_call: TRBJ1-6; v_call: TRBV28; d_call: .; cdr3_aa: CASRPAGVGDSPLHF; cdr3_nt: TGTGCCAGCAGGCCCGCCGGGGTGGGCGATTCACCCCTCCACTTT
clone_size: .; cdr3_length: 20; j_call: TRBJ2-7; v_call: TRBV5-1; d_call: .; cdr3_aa: CASSLPGQGLNPTSRREQYF; cdr3_nt: TGCGCCAGCAGCTTGCCGGGACAAGGGCTTAATCCTACGTCCCGCCGTGAGCAGTACTTC
clone_size: few; cdr3_length: 15; j_call: TRBJ2-5; v_call: TRBV28; d_call: TRBD2; cdr3_aa: CASSLVGRAQETQYF; cdr3_nt: TGTGCCAGCAGTTTGGTCGGGAGGGCTCAAGAGACCCAGTACTTC
clone_size: few; cdr3_length: 10; j_call: TRBJ2-1; v_call: TRBV4-1; d_call: .; cdr3_aa: CASSQVAGFF; cdr3_nt: TGCGCCAGCAGCCAAGTCGCCGGGTTCTTC
clone_size: few; cdr3_length: 16; j_call: TRBJ1-3; v_call: TRBV11-2; d_call: .; cdr3_aa: CASSLGQANSGNTIYF; cdr3_nt: TGTGCCAGCAGCTTAGGGCAGGCGAACTCTGGAAACACCATATATTTT
clone_size: .; cdr3_length: 14; j_call: TRBJ1-2; v_call: TRBV29-1; d_call: TRBD1; cdr3_aa: CSARRGTGENGYTF; cdr3_nt: TGCAGCGCGCGACGTGGGACAGGGGAGAATGGCTACACCTTC
clone_size: many; cdr3_length: 14; j_call: TRBJ2-3; v_call: TRBV18; d_call: .; cdr3_aa: CASSPTGPTDTQYF; cdr3_nt: TGTGCCAGCTCACCAACAGGCCCCACAGATACGCAGTATTTT
clone_size: many; cdr3_length: 15; j_call: TRBJ1-2; v_call: TRBV7-2; d_call: TRBD1; cdr3_aa: CASSLEGQWDYGYTF; cdr3_nt: TGTGCCAGCAGCTTAGAGGGACAGTGGGACTATGGCTACACCTTC
clone_size: many; cdr3_length: 13; j_call: TRBJ2-7; v_call: TRBV7-2; d_call: .; cdr3_aa: CASSRYRNYEQYF; cdr3_nt: TGTGCCAGCAGCCGATACCGGAACTACGAGCAGTACTTC
clone_size: many; cdr3_length: 13; j_call: TRBJ1-5; v_call: TRBV28; d_call: .; cdr3_aa: CASLGTAVWPQHF; cdr3_nt: TGTGCCAGCCTAGGGACCGCGGTCTGGCCCCAGCATTTT
clone_size: .; cdr3_length: 12; j_call: TRBJ1-5; v_call: TRBV12-5; d_call: .; cdr3_aa: CASGLWDQPQHF; cdr3_nt: TGTGCTAGTGGTTTGTGGGATCAGCCCCAGCATTTT
clone_size: many; cdr3_length: 17; j_call: TRBJ2-7; v_call: TRBV20-1; d_call: TRBD2; cdr3_aa: CSARERGTSGRVNEQYF; cdr3_nt: TGCAGTGCTAGAGAGAGGGGGACTAGCGGGAGAGTAAACGAGCAGTACTTC
clone_size: few; cdr3_length: 15; j_call: TRBJ2-3; v_call: TRBV4-1; d_call: .; cdr3_aa: CASSQEGGGTDTQYF; cdr3_nt: TGCGCCAGCAGCCAAGAAGGCGGGGGCACAGATACGCAGTATTTT
clone_size: many; cdr3_length: 16; j_call: TRBJ2-1; v_call: TRBV11-3; d_call: TRBD1; cdr3_aa: CASSARQGIGGNEQFF; cdr3_nt: TGTGCCAGCAGCGCCAGACAGGGGATCGGGGGCAATGAGCAGTTCTTC
clone_size: many; cdr3_length: 13; j_call: TRBJ1-1; v_call: TRBV7-2; d_call: TRBD1; cdr3_aa: CASSLSGGGRAFF; cdr3_nt: TGTGCCAGCAGCTTATCAGGGGGCGGGAGAGCTTTCTTT
clone_size: many; cdr3_length: 16; j_call: TRBJ2-2; v_call: TRBV6-5; d_call: .; cdr3_aa: CASSTGLPGHTGELFF; cdr3_nt: TGTGCCAGCAGTACTGGACTCCCGGGGCACACCGGGGAGCTGTTTTTT
clone_size: many; cdr3_length: 15; j_call: TRBJ2-2; v_call: TRBV27; d_call: .; cdr3_aa: CASSLWQGGTGELFF; cdr3_nt: TGTGCCAGCAGTTTGTGGCAGGGAGGCACCGGGGAGCTGTTTTTT
clone_size: .; cdr3_length: 18; j_call: TRBJ2-3; v_call: TRBV5-1; d_call: TRBD2; cdr3_aa: CASSLSPGAGGLSDTQYF; cdr3_nt: TGCGCCAGCAGCTTGTCCCCTGGGGCGGGAGGATTGTCGGATACGCAGTATTTT
clone_size: many; cdr3_length: 15; j_call: TRBJ1-4; v_call: TRBV7-2; d_call: TRBD1; cdr3_aa: CASSLRLDRAEKLFF; cdr3_nt: TGTGCCAGCAGCTTACGCCTGGACAGGGCTGAAAAACTGTTTTTT
clone_size: few; cdr3_length: 14; j_call: TRBJ1-1; v_call: TRBV7-3; d_call: TRBD1; cdr3_aa: CASSFTTGVPEAFF; cdr3_nt: TGTGCCAGCAGCTTTACGACAGGGGTCCCTGAAGCTTTCTTT
clone_size: many; cdr3_length: 17; j_call: TRBJ2-5; v_call: TRBV4-1; d_call: .; cdr3_aa: CASSLTQGGSGQETQYF; cdr3_nt: TGCGCCAGCAGCCTTACACAGGGCGGGAGCGGGCAAGAGACCCAGTACTTC
clone_size: many; cdr3_length: 14; j_call: TRBJ2-6; v_call: TRBV12-3/TRBV12-4; d_call: .; cdr3_aa: CASSHLPGANVLTF; cdr3_nt: TGTGCCAGCAGCCATCTCCCTGGGGCCAACGTCCTGACTTTC
clone_size: many; cdr3_length: 13; j_call: TRBJ2-7; v_call: TRBV7-8; d_call: .; cdr3_aa: CASSLGSLYEQYF; cdr3_nt: TGTGCCAGCAGCTTAGGTAGCCTCTACGAGCAGTACTTC
clone_size: many; cdr3_length: 14; j_call: TRBJ1-4; v_call: TRBV7-2; d_call: .; cdr3_aa: CASSRDTYNEKLFF; cdr3_nt: TGTGCCAGCAGCCGGGACACCTATAATGAAAAACTGTTTTTT
clone_size: many; cdr3_length: 11; j_call: TRBJ2-7; v_call: TRBV28; d_call: .; cdr3_aa: CASSPRDEQYF; cdr3_nt: TGTGCCAGCAGTCCCCGGGACGAGCAGTACTTC
clone_size: few; cdr3_length: 16; j_call: TRBJ2-5; v_call: TRBV5-1; d_call: TRBD2; cdr3_aa: CASSARDLGGMETQYF; cdr3_nt: TGCGCCAGCAGCGCCCGGGACTTGGGAGGGATGGAGACCCAGTACTTC
clone_size: few; cdr3_length: 15; j_call: TRBJ2-3; v_call: TRBV3-1; d_call: .; cdr3_aa: CASSQGPAGADTQYF; cdr3_nt: TGTGCCAGCAGCCAAGGTCCCGCCGGGGCAGATACGCAGTATTTT
clone_size: .; cdr3_length: 15; j_call: TRBJ1-1; v_call: TRBV5-1; d_call: TRBD1; cdr3_aa: CASRMGTGGNTEAFF; cdr3_nt: TGCGCCAGCAGGATGGGGACAGGCGGGAACACTGAAGCTTTCTTT
clone_size: few; cdr3_length: 17; j_call: TRBJ1-3; v_call: TRBV14; d_call: .; cdr3_aa: CASSQDPRAGSGNTIYF; cdr3_nt: TGTGCCAGCAGCCAAGATCCCCGGGCAGGCTCTGGAAACACCATATATTTT
clone_size: .; cdr3_length: 16; j_call: TRBJ2-3; v_call: TRBV28; d_call: TRBD2; cdr3_aa: CASSGLAGFSTDTQYF; cdr3_nt: TGTGCCAGCAGTGGACTAGCGGGGTTTAGCACAGATACGCAGTATTTT
clone_size: .; cdr3_length: 13; j_call: TRBJ2-4; v_call: TRBV28; d_call: TRBD2; cdr3_aa: CASSLGGENIQYF; cdr3_nt: TGTGCCAGCAGTTTGGGGGGGGAAAACATTCAGTACTTC
clone_size: .; cdr3_length: 14; j_call: TRBJ1-1; v_call: TRBV10-3; d_call: TRBD1; cdr3_aa: CAIRDRGSRTEAFF; cdr3_nt: TGTGCCATCAGGGACAGGGGTTCGCGCACTGAAGCTTTCTTT
clone_size: .; cdr3_length: 17; j_call: TRBJ2-2; v_call: TRBV12-3/TRBV12-4; d_call: .; cdr3_aa: CASSLSGGGANTGELFF; cdr3_nt: TGTGCCAGCAGCCTCTCCGGGGGAGGTGCGAACACCGGGGAGCTGTTTTTT
clone_size: many; cdr3_length: 14; j_call: TRBJ2-1; v_call: TRBV11-2; d_call: .; cdr3_aa: CASRIDGSYNEQFF; cdr3_nt: TGTGCCAGCAGAATAGATGGCTCCTACAATGAGCAGTTCTTC